This T cell receptor (beta chain) was found in a study of beta chain features in type 1 diabetes. Notes on the study in general: Type 1 diabetes patients showed a moderate but significant shortening of TCRB CDR3s in all four CD4+ subsets. The naive, central memory and Treg TCRB repertoires showed an apparent similarity that was greater among patients than among healthy donors.

This clone turned up a few times. Its antigen is unidentified. Sorting with CD45RO/CCR7/CD25/CD127/CD95/CD27 yielded naive, central memory, regulatory and stem-like memory CD4+ cells. This CDR3 has 14 residues. CDR1 is SQVTM, CDR2 ANQGSEA, per germline. After removal of 7 bases from V and 0 bases from J, the junction contained 5 bases not matched to a gene. Expressed TCRB transcripts got sequenced, as all isolated RNA was reverse transcribed. Only in-frame clones appear in the TCRdb table, and some are missing; sequencing was by immunoSEQ multiplex PCR. The data show about 450,000 clones, around 10% seen once.

The rearrangement joins TRBV29-1 to TRBJ2-3; 9 bases are shared with TRBD1. The origin of this receptor is a woman younger than 30 in good health. Sequencing used naive CD4+ T cells from blood. CDR3 sequence (DNA): TGCAGCGCACCCGGGACAGGGAGCACAGATACGCAGTATTTT. Translated, it gives CSAPGTGSTDTQYF.